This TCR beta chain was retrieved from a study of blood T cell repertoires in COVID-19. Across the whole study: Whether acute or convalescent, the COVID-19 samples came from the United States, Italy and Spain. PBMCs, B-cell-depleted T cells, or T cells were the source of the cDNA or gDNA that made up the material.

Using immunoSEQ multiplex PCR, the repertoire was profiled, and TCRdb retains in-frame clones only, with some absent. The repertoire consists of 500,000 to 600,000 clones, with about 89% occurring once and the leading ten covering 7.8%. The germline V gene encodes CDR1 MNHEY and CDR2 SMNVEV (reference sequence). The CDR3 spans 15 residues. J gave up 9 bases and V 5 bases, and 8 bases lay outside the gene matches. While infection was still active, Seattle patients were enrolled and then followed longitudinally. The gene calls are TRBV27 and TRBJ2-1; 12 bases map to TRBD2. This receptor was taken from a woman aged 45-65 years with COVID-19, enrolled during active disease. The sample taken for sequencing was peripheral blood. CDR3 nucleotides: TGTGCCAGCAGTCCTCTAGCGGGGGGGCAGGGTGAGCAGTTCTTC. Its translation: CASSPLAGGQGEQFF.